This T cell receptor (beta chain) was profiled in a study of blood T cell repertoires in COVID-19. The assay was immunoSEQ multiplex PCR, and TCRdb's table has in-frame clones only and misses some. The sample lists about 44,000 clones; under 90% were seen once. The CDR3 spans 14 residues. CDR1 and CDR2 (germline): SEHNR, FQNEAQ (reference sequence). With V trimmed by 5 bases and J by 3 bases, 5 bases remained unmatched. This TCR was recovered from a human donor in a cohort sampled during active COVID-19. V usage is TRBV7-9 and J usage is TRBJ2-7; 9 bases line up with TRBD1. Sequencing was carried out using peripheral blood. CDR3 loop: CASSPEDRGYEQYF. CDR3 sequence (DNA): TGTGCCAGCAGCCCGGAGGACAGGGGCTACGAGCAGTACTTC.